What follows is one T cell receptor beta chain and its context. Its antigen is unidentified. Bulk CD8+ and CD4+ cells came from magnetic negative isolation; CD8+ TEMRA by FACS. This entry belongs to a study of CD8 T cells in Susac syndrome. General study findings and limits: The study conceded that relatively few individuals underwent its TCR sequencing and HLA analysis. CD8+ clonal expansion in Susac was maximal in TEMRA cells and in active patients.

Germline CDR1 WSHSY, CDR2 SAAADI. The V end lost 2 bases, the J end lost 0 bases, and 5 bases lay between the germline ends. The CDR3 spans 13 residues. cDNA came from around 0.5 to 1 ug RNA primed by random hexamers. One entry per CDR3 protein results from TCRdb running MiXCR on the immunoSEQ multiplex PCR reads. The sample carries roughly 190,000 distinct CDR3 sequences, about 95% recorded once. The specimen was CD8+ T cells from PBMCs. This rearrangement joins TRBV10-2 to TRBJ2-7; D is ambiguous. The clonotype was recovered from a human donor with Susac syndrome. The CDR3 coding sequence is TGCGCCAGCAGTGAGACAGCCTCCTACGAGCAGTACTTC. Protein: CASSETASYEQYF.